The 30 T cell receptor beta chains below all came from one sample that was sequenced in a study of Ad26.COV2.S vaccination and SARS-CoV-2 variants. Treatment of the sample: some 20 received Ad26.COV2.S at low or high dose, single or two shots; roughly 5 received placebo; per-sample allocation not given. Collection of samples fell on day 63 after the first vaccine or placebo injection. Data came from immunoSEQ multiplex PCR; TCRdb stores just in-frame clones and leaves some out. The sample holds about 680,000 clones, roughly 90% seen once. Source: peripheral blood, taken in a trial of Ad26.COV2.S vaccine versus placebo. These receptors were taken from a person aged 18-65 years who received the Ad26.COV2.S COVID-19 vaccine or a placebo.

V gene TRBV2 combines with J gene TRBJ2-7; TRBD1 matches at 7 bases. From germline, CDR1 is SNHLY and CDR2 FYNNEI. V lost 5 bases and J lost 4; bases outside the gene matches: 2. The CDR3 extends over 12 amino acids. CDR3 in DNA: TGTGCCAGCAGTATGGACAGGTACGAGCAGTACTTC. Residues: CASSMDRYEQYF. Full variable domain (rest looked up from reference TRBV2 and TRBJ2-7): EPEVTQTPSHQVTQMGQEVILRCVPISNHLYFYWYRQILGQKVEFLVSFYNNEISEKSEIFDDQFSVERPDGSNFTLKIRSTKLEDSAMYFCASSMDRYEQYFGPGTRLTVT.

The chain carries TRBV19 and TRBJ1-1, with D perhaps matching TRBD1 (6 bases). The CDR3 covers 13 residues. From germline, CDR1 is LNHDA and CDR2 SQIVND (reference sequence). Trimming stripped 10 bases from V and 4 bases from J, with 16 bases between. CDR3 sequence: CATKDSIGTEAFF. The DNA for the CDR3 is TGTGCCACTAAGGACAGTATCGGCACTGAAGCTTTCTTT.

The chain uses TRBV19 and TRBJ2-6; 9 bases match TRBD2. The CDR3 totals 17 residues. The germline gives CDR1 LNHDA, CDR2 SQIVND (reference sequence). V dropped 4 bases and J dropped 1; count of bases not matched to a gene: 5. This CDR3 is CASSSGLAGSGANVLTF. The CDR3 nucleotides are TGTGCCAGTAGTAGTGGCCTAGCGGGGTCTGGGGCCAACGTCCTGACTTTC.

V usage is TRBV27 and J usage is TRBJ1-6; a possible D gene is TRBD1 (5 bases). This CDR3 has 15 amino acids. Germline V gives CDR1 MNHEY, CDR2 SMNVEV (reference sequence). Deletions cut 2 bases from V and 9 bases from J, with 14 bases between. CDR3 bases: TGTGCCAGCAGTTTACTTTCGCGGGGGAGTTCACCCCTCCACTTT. Translating gives CASSLLSRGSSPLHF.

The chain has TRBV7-3 and TRBJ1-1; TRBD1 is a possible D gene (6 bases). The V end lost 2 bases, the J end lost 2 bases, and 12 bases lay between the germline ends. CDR3 length equals 15 residues. Germline V gene lookup returns CDR1 SGHTA and CDR2 FQGTGA. This CDR3 is CASSLDRGPNTEAFF. The CDR3 bases are TGTGCCAGCAGCTTAGACCGGGGGCCCAACACTGAAGCTTTCTTT.

The chain links TRBV18 to TRBJ2-7; D gene unclear. V was trimmed by 0 bases and J by 2 bases, leaving 8 bases between them. The CDR3 has 14 residues. Germline CDR1 and CDR2: KGHSH and LQKENI. The CDR3 sequence: CASSPPSIPYEQYF. CDR3 DNA: TGTGCCAGCTCACCACCTAGCATTCCCTACGAGCAGTACTTC.

This chain uses TRBV5-4 with TRBJ2-1; 12 bases match TRBD2. This CDR3 is built from 17 residues. V lost 3 bases, J lost 0 bases, and 4 bases stayed unmatched. Germline V gives CDR1 SGHNT, CDR2 YYREEE (reference sequence). The CDR3, as DNA: TGTGCCAGCAGCTCCGGACTAGCGGGGTCCTCCTACAATGAGCAGTTCTTC. Translating it yields CASSSGLAGSSYNEQFF.

The CDR3 loop reads CASSTGQGANEQYF. CDR3 DNA sequence: TGTGCCAGCAGCACAGGACAGGGGGCGAACGAGCAGTACTTC. The chain recombines TRBV7-6 with TRBJ2-7, with 11 positions matching TRBD1. The CDR3 spans 14 residues. The V segment lost 5 bases and the J segment 5 bases; nucleotides outside the gene matches: 5. Germline V CDR1 and CDR2: SGHVS, FNYEAQ.

CDR3 residues: CASSDRHLTGYTF. CDR3 DNA sequence: TGTGCCAGCAGTGATCGTCATCTTACCGGCTACACCTTC. The rearrangement links TRBV25-1 to TRBJ1-2; D remains unclear. V was shortened by 3 bases and J by 8 bases, with 13 bases between the two germline ends. This CDR3 has 13 residues. CDR1 and CDR2 (germline): MGHDK, SYGVNS.

The V call is TRBV30, the J call TRBJ1-2; TRBD1 matches at 11 bases. The CDR3 is 19 residues long. V gave up 2 bases and J gave up 6 bases; unmatched junction bases: 20. Germline-derived CDR1 and CDR2 are GTSNPN and SVGIG (reference sequence). The CDR3 spells CAWSIRRDRGLAVGDGYTF. For the CDR3, the DNA is TGTGCCTGGAGTATCCGGAGGGACAGGGGGTTGGCGGTTGGTGATGGCTACACCTTC.

Only a few counts were recorded for this clone. The gene calls are TRBV5-4 and TRBJ1-2, with D possibly matching TRBD1 (6 bases). V lost 0 bases and J lost 7, with 10 bases in between. CDR3 length: 13 residues. Germline V CDR1 and CDR2: SGHNT, YYREEE (reference sequence). The DNA for the CDR3 is TGTGCCAGCAGCTTGGACAGGGCGGGTGGCTACACCTTC. Amino acids: CASSLDRAGGYTF.

This chain links TRBV5-1 with TRBJ2-5; TRBD1 agrees at 7 bases. The CDR3 spans 16 residues. With V trimmed by 4 bases and J by 4 bases, 13 bases remained unmatched. Germline V CDR1 and CDR2: SGHRS, YFSETQ. The CDR3 is CASSQRQGSGGETQYF. In DNA form, the CDR3 reads TGCGCCAGCAGCCAACGACAGGGCAGTGGGGGAGAGACCCAGTACTTC.

This clone occurred many times. The CDR3 DNA follows: TGTGCCAGCAGTGACAACCCCAATGAAAAACTGTTTTTT. Translating gives CASSDNPNEKLFF. This chain connects TRBV12-3 or TRBV12-4 to TRBJ1-4; D uncertain. This CDR3 region has 13 residues. Between the trimmed V and J ends, which lost 5 bases and 5 bases, there was a span of 9 bases.

In regard to this clone: The same CDR3 can be traced to other DNA sequences in this sample. This chain uses TRBV30 with TRBJ2-6; no reliable D call. Trimming removed 0 bases at V and 0 bases at J, with 6 bases between. CDR3 length: 15 amino acids. Germline CDR1 and CDR2: GTSNPN and SVGIG (reference sequence). Here the CDR3 reads CAWSVGSSGANVLTF. CDR3 coding DNA: TGTGCCTGGAGTGTAGGTTCCTCTGGGGCCAACGTCCTGACTTTC.

The gene calls are TRBV7-6 and TRBJ2-1, with 10 bases matching TRBD2. The CDR3 is 15 residues long. V trimming: 5 bases; J trimming: 7 bases; junction bases outside the gene matches: 8. Germline lookup yields CDR1 SGHVS and CDR2 FNYEAQ. The CDR3, as DNA: TGTGCCAGCAGCCTTCGAGCGGGGGGGCGTAATGAGCAGTTCTTC. This codes for CASSLRAGGRNEQFF.

There are a few counts of this clone. V usage is TRBV4-3 and J usage is TRBJ1-3; possible D gene TRBD1, 5 bases. The CDR3 totals 14 residues. The germline gives CDR1 LGHNA, CDR2 YSLEER. V gave up 4 bases and J gave up 0 bases, with 7 bases separating them. The CDR3 spells CASSPGGSGNTIYF. The CDR3 region has the DNA TGCGCCAGCAGCCCGGGGGGCTCTGGAAACACCATATATTTT.

This rearrangement joins TRBV5-1 to TRBJ1-3, with unresolved D. Germline V gene lookup returns CDR1 SGHRS and CDR2 YFSETQ. Trimming removed 5 bases from V and 1 base from J, with 7 bases in between. The CDR3 is 13 residues long. CDR3 loop: CASRTGSGNTIYF. CDR3 coding DNA: TGCGCCAGCAGGACGGGTTCTGGAAACACCATATATTTT.

This clone was picked up one time. This chain connects TRBV4-1 to TRBJ2-5; no clear D gene. Germline V CDR1 and CDR2: MGHRA, YSYEKL. This CDR3 comprises 15 residues. V lost 1 base to trimming and J lost 0 bases, with 9 bases between them. The CDR3 reads CASSQAGQYQETQYF. The CDR3 DNA follows: TGCGCCAGCAGCCAAGCGGGTCAGTACCAAGAGACCCAGTACTTC.

About this clone: At the DNA level, this CDR3 is encoded by other sequences in the same sample as well. V is TRBV11-2 and J is TRBJ1-5; D possibly corresponds to TRBD1 (5 bases). V lost 5 bases and J lost 4, with 9 bases in between. The CDR3 has 13 amino acids. Germline assignment: CDR1 SGHAT and CDR2 FQNNGV. CDR3 region: CASSPGLNQPQHF. DNA for the CDR3: TGTGCCAGCAGCCCGGGACTTAATCAGCCCCAGCATTTT. Looking up the rest from reference TRBV11-2 and TRBJ1-5 gives the full variable domain: EAGVAQSPRYKIIEKRQSVAFWCNPISGHATLYWYQQILGQGPKLLIQFQNNGVVDDSQLPKDRFSAERLKGVDSTLKIQPAKLEDSAVYLCASSPGLNQPQHFGDGTRLSIL.

The DNA of the CDR3 is TGTGCCAGTAGTCAGGTTCCAGGGCTGGGCGGGGAGCTGTTTTTT. It translates to CASSQVPGLGGELFF. The chain employs TRBV19 and TRBJ2-2; D perhaps matches TRBD1 (5 bases). The V end was cut by 5 bases, the J end by 7 bases, with 17 bases between. This CDR3 region has 15 residues. Germline-derived CDR1 and CDR2 are LNHDA and SQIVND (reference sequence).

The rearrangement uses TRBV2 and TRBJ2-1; possible D gene TRBD2, 5 bases. CDR1 and CDR2 (germline): SNHLY, FYNNEI. Trimming removed 0 bases from V and 9 bases from J, with 9 bases in between. The CDR3 totals 13 residues. This CDR3 reads CASSEAGEGEQFF. CDR3 bases: TGTGCCAGCAGTGAAGCGGGAGAAGGTGAGCAGTTCTTC.

The V gene is TRBV18, the J gene TRBJ2-7, with D possibly TRBD1 on 5 matching bases. Germline lookup yields CDR1 KGHSH and CDR2 LQKENI. The V end lost 6 bases, the J end lost 6 bases, and 15 bases lay between the germline ends. This CDR3 comprises 13 residues. The CDR3: CASSSDRQTEQYF. The CDR3 nucleotides read TGTGCCAGCTCCAGCGACAGACAGACCGAGCAGTACTTC.

This chain connects TRBV25-1 to TRBJ2-7; D is possibly TRBD1 (6 bases). V lost 3 bases, J lost 2 bases, and 11 bases lay in between. The CDR3 is 14 amino acids. The germline V gene encodes CDR1 MGHDK and CDR2 SYGVNS. In DNA, the CDR3 is TGTGCCAGCAGTGACCGGACAGTAACCTACGAGCAGTACTTC. Its translation is CASSDRTVTYEQYF.

This chain uses TRBV4-1 with TRBJ2-7; D might be TRBD2 (5 bases). The CDR3 is made up of 16 amino acids. Germline loops: CDR1 MGHRA, CDR2 YSYEKL. V shed 1 base and J shed 0 bases, with 13 bases lying between them. CDR3 region: CASSQGRRQSSYEQYF. The CDR3 DNA sequence: TGCGCCAGCAGCCAAGGTCGGAGGCAAAGCTCCTACGAGCAGTACTTC.

This chain connects TRBV20-1 to TRBJ2-1, with D hard to call. The CDR3 runs to 13 residues. The germline CDR1 and CDR2 sequences are DFQATT and SNEGSKA (reference sequence). V was shortened by 3 bases and J by 7 bases, with 13 bases between the two germline ends. CDR3 sequence (DNA): TGCAGTGCTAGTTTGGCTGCCAGAAATGAGCAGTTCTTC. Encoded protein: CSASLAARNEQFF.

This chain uses TRBV4-1 with TRBJ2-7; no firm D call. V lost 1 base and J lost 4, with 14 bases in between. CDR1 and CDR2 (germline): MGHRA, YSYEKL. The CDR3 has 15 amino acids. The CDR3 loop reads CASSQGMDFFYEQYF. DNA for the CDR3: TGCGCCAGCAGCCAAGGAATGGATTTCTTTTACGAGCAGTACTTC.

This clone was observed many times. The gene calls are TRBV27 and TRBJ1-2; 10 positions match TRBD1. CDR3 size: 16 residues. Germline CDR1 and CDR2: MNHEY and SMNVEV (reference sequence). J lost 5 bases, V lost 4 bases, and 10 bases had no gene match. CDR3 DNA sequence: TGTGCCAGCAGTTCCGCTTCTAGACAGGGGGCATATGGCTACACCTTC. This codes for CASSSASRQGAYGYTF.

V and J are TRBV13 and TRBJ2-3; weak D call: TRBD2 (5 bases). The germline CDR1 and CDR2 sequences are PRHDT and FYEKMQ (reference sequence). The ends were cut back, 0 bases at V and 0 bases at J, with 10 bases in the middle. This CDR3 spans 16 amino acids. The CDR3 nucleotides read TGTGCCAGCAGCTTAGGGGTACTAGGAAGCACAGATACGCAGTATTTT. Residues: CASSLGVLGSTDTQYF.

This clone was found a few times. The chain couples TRBV5-6 to TRBJ2-5; maybe TRBD2 (7 bases). Germline CDR1 is SGHDT and CDR2 is YYEEEE. V was pared by 3 bases and J by 4 bases, with 22 bases between. CDR3 size: 17 residues. CDR3: CASSSPTSVGGGETQYF. DNA for the CDR3: TGTGCCAGCAGCTCGCCAACTAGCGTCGGAGGGGGAGAGACCCAGTACTTC.

The chain links TRBV6-4 to TRBJ1-2; no definite D call. The germline gives CDR1 MRHNA, CDR2 SNTAGT. The CDR3 runs 14 residues. V gave up 2 bases and J gave up 0 bases, with 7 bases separating them. The CDR3 sequence is CASSDGRTNYGYTF. Here the CDR3 DNA reads TGTGCCAGCAGTGACGGACGAACTAACTATGGCTACACCTTC.